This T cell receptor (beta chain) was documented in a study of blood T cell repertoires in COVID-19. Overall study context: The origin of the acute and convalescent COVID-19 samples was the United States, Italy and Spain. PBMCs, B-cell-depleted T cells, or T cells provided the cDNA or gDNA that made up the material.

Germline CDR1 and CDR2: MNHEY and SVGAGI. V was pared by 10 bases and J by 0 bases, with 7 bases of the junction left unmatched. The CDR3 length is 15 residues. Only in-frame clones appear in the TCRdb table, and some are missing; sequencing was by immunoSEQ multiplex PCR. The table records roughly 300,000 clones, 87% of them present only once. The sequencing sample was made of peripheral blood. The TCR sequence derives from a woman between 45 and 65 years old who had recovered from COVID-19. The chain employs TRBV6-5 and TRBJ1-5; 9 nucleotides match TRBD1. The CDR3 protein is CATHRDRASNQPQHF. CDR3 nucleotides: TGTGCCACACACCGGGACAGGGCTAGCAATCAGCCCCAGCATTTT.